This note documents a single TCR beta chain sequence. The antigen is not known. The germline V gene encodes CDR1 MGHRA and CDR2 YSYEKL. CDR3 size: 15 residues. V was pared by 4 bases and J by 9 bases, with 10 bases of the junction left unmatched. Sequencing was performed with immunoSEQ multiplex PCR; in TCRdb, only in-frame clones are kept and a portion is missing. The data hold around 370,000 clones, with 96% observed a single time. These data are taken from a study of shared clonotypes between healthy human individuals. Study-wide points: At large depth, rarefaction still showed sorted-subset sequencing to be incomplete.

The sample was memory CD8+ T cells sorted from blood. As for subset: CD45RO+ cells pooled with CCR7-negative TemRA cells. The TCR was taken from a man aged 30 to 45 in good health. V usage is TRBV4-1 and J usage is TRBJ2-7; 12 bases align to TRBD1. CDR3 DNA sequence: TGCGCCAGCAGCCTTTCGGGACAGGGGGCTGTAGCGCAGTACTTC. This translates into CASSLSGQGAVAQYF.